The rows below give T cell receptor beta chains drawn from one sample of a study of high-grade serous ovarian cancer treatment subgroups. Profiled with immunoSEQ multiplex PCR; TCRdb holds only in-frame clones, not every one. The sample contains just over 35,000 clones, 70% to 80% of which appear only once. Input material: tumor tissue. These receptors were taken from a human donor with high-grade serous ovarian cancer. Each CDR3 is given with its conserved first and last residue. Each record gives: CDR3 length, clone size, J gene, D gene, V gene, CDR3 protein, CDR3 DNA. D genes are given only for firm matches. Size values are once, few and many counts, or a class for expanded clones, and some rows have none.

17,NA,TRBJ2-3,TRBD2,TRBV4-3,CASSQEGLVTFSDTQYF,TGCGCCAGCAGCCAAGAGGGACTAGTGACTTTTTCAGATACGCAGTATTTT
13,NA,TRBJ2-1,NA,TRBV5-4,CASSLARANEQFF,TGTGCCAGCAGCTTGGCGAGGGCAAATGAGCAGTTCTTC
16,NA,TRBJ1-2,NA,TRBV7-2,CASSLRMSQGRYGYTF,TGTGCCAGCAGCTTACGAATGAGCCAGGGACGCTATGGCTACACCTTC
21,NA,TRBJ2-6,NA,TRBV9,CASSVGSIRHAFWGGANVLTF,TGTGCCAGCAGCGTAGGAAGTATTCGTCACGCCTTCTGGGGAGGGGCCAACGTCCTGACTTTC
15,NA,TRBJ2-6,NA,TRBV28,CASSAKGGGANVLTF,TGTGCCAGCAGTGCCAAGGGGGGCGGGGCCAACGTCCTGACTTTC
16,NA,TRBJ2-2,TRBD2,TRBV9,CASSPLLAGHRGELFF,TGTGCCAGCAGCCCCTTACTAGCGGGTCACCGGGGGGAGCTGTTTTTT
16,NA,TRBJ2-1,TRBD1,TRBV15,CATSARRQGGLNEQFF,TGTGCCACCAGCGCGCGTAGACAGGGTGGGTTAAATGAGCAGTTCTTC
15,once,TRBJ1-2,TRBD1,TRBV19,CASRAIPGQDYGYTF,TGTGCCAGTAGGGCTATCCCGGGACAGGACTATGGCTACACCTTC
12,NA,TRBJ1-1,NA,TRBV28,CASSGGDTEAFF,TGTGCCAGCAGTGGAGGGGACACTGAAGCTTTCTTT
15,NA,TRBJ1-3,NA,TRBV14,CAIHSVVFSGNTIYF,TGTGCCATCCACTCCGTAGTTTTCTCTGGAAACACCATATATTTT
16,NA,TRBJ2-2,TRBD2,TRBV5-4,CASTRPGLAGERELFF,TGTGCCAGCACCCGCCCTGGACTAGCGGGAGAGAGGGAGCTGTTTTTT
15,NA,TRBJ1-2,NA,TRBV7-2,CASSYFREDNYGYTF,TGTGCCAGCAGCTATTTTCGGGAGGATAACTATGGCTACACCTTC
12,NA,TRBJ2-1,NA,TRBV19,CASSIDYNEQFF,TGTGCCAGTAGTATAGACTACAATGAGCAGTTCTTC
13,NA,TRBJ2-5,NA,TRBV5-1,CASSLSGQETQYF,TGCGCCAGCAGCTTGAGCGGCCAAGAGACCCAGTACTTC